This entry describes one T cell receptor (beta chain). These data come from a study of patients and donors after allogeneic stem cell transplantation. TCRdb reprocessed the RT-PCR reads with MiXCR, giving one entry per CDR3 protein. This table holds roughly 190,000 distinct CDR3 sequences, more than 35% found once. This sequence was found in a human donor who was either an allogeneic HSCT recipient or a stem cell or donor lymphocyte infusion donor (not recorded which). It is not recorded whose cells these are; they may come from a transplant donor. The specimen sequenced was blood, either unsorted or a sorted T cell fraction (not recorded which).

CDR3 nucleotides: TGTGCCAGCAGTAAAGACAGGGCACCCACAGATACGCAGTATTTT. Protein product: CASSKDRAPTDTQYF. The rearrangement uses TRBV25-1 and TRBJ2-3, with 7 bases that match TRBD1. CDR3 size: 15 residues. In germline, CDR1 is MGHDK, CDR2 SYGVNS. The trim removed 5 bases at V and 2 bases at J, leaving 7 bases unmatched.